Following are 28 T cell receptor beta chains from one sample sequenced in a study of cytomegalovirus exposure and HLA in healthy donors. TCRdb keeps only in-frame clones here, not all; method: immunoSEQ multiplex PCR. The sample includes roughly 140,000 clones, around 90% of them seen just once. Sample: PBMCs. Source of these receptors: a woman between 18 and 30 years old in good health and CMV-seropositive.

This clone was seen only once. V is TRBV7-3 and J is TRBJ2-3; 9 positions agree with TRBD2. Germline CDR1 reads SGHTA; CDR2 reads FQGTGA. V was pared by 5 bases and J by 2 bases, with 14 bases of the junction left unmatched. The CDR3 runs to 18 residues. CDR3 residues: CASSASGAGGPLTDTQYF. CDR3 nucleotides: TGTGCCAGCAGCGCCTCTGGGGCGGGAGGGCCCCTCACAGATACGCAGTATTTT.

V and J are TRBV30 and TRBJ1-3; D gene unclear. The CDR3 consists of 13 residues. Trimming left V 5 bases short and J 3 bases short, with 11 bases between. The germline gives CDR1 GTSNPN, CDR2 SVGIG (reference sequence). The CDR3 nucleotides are TGTGCCTGGGGTCCGACACTTGGAAACACCATATATTTT. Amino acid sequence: CAWGPTLGNTIYF. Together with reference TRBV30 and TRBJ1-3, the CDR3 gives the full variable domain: SQTIHQWPATLVQPVGSPLSLECTVEGTSNPNLYWYRQAAGRGLQLLFYSVGIGQISSEVPQNLSASRPQDRQFILSSKKLLLSDSGFYLCAWGPTLGNTIYFGEGSWLTVV.

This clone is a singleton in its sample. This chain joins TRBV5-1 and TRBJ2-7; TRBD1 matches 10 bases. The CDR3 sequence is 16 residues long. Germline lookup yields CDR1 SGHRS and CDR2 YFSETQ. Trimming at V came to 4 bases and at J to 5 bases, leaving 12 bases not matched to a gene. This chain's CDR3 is CASSRRSDRGTHEQYF. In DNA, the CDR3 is TGCGCCAGCAGCCGTCGTTCGGACAGGGGGACCCACGAGCAGTACTTC. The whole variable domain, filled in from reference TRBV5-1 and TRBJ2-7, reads KAGVTQTPRYLIKTRGQQVTLSCSPISGHRSVSWYQQTPGQGLQFLFEYFSETQRNKGNFPGRFSGRQFSNSRSEMNVSTLELGDSALYLCASSRRSDRGTHEQYFGPGTRLTVT.

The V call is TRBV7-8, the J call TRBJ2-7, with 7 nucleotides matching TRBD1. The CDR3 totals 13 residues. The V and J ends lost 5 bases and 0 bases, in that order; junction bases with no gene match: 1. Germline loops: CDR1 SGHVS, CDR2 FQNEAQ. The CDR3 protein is CASSRDSSYEQYF. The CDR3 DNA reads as TGTGCCAGCAGCCGGGACAGCTCCTACGAGCAGTACTTC.

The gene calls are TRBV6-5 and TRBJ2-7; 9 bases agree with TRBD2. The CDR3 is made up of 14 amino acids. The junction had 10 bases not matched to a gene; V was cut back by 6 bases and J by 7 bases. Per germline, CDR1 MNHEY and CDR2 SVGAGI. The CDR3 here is CASRLAGSRGEQYF. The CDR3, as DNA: TGTGCCAGCAGGCTAGCGGGGAGCAGGGGGGAGCAGTACTTC.

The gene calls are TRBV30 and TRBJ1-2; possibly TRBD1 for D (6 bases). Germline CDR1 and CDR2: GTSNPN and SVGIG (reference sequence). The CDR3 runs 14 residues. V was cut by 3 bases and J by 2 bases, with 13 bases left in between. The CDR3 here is CAWSPTTGNYGYTF. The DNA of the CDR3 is TGTGCCTGGAGCCCCACGACAGGAAACTATGGCTACACCTTC.

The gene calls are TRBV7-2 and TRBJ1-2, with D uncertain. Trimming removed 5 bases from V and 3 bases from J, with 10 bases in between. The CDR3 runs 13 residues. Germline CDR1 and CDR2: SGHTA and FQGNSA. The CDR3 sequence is CASSPTPDYGYTF. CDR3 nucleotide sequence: TGTGCCAGCAGCCCTACCCCGGACTATGGCTACACCTTC.

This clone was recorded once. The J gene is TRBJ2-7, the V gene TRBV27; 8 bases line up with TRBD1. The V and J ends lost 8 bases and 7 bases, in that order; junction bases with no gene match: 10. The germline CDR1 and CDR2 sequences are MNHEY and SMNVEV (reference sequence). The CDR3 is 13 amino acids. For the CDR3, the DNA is TGTGCCAGCCGTGGGACAGGCCTTTTTGAGCAGTACTTC. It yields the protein CASRGTGLFEQYF.

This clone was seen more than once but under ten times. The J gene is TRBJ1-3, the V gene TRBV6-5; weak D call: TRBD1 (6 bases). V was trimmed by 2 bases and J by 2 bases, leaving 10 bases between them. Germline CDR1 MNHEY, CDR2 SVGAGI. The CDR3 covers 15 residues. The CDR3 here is CASSYRDNPGNTIYF. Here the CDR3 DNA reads TGTGCCAGCAGTTACCGGGACAACCCTGGAAACACCATATATTTT.

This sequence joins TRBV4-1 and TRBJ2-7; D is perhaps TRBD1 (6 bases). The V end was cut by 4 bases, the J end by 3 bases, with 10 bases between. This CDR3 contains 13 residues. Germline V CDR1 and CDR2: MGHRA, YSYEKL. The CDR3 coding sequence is TGCGCCAGCAGCCTACAGACAGGCTACGAGCAGTACTTC. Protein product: CASSLQTGYEQYF.

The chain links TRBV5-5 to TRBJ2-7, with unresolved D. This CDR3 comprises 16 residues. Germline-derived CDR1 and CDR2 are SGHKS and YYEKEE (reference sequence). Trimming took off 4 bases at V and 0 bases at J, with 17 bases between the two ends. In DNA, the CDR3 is TGTGCCAGCAGCCCTCCAAGCGTGCCGAGCTCCTACGAGCAGTACTTC. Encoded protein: CASSPPSVPSSYEQYF. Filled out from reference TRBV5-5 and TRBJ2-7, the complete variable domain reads DAGVTQSPTHLIKTRGQQVTLRCSPISGHKSVSWYQQVLGQGPQFIFQYYEKEERGRGNFPDRFSARQFPNYSSELNVNALLLGDSALYLCASSPPSVPSSYEQYFGPGTRLTVT.

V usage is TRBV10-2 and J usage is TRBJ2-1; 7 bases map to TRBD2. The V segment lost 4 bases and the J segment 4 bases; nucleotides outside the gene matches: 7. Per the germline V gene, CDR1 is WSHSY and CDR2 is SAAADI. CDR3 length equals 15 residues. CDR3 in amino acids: CASSAASGLYNEQFF. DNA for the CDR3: TGCGCCAGCAGTGCGGCTAGCGGACTATACAATGAGCAGTTCTTC.

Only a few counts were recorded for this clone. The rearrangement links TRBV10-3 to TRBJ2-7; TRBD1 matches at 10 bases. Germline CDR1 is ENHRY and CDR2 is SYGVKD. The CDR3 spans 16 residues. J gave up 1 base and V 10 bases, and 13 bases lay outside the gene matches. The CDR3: CASGDRGLPPSYEQYF. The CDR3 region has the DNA TGTGCCAGCGGGGACAGGGGTCTCCCTCCTTCCTACGAGCAGTACTTC.

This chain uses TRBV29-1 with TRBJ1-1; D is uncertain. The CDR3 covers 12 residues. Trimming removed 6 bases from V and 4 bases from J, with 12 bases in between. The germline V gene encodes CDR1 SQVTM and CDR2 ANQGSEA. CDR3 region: CSVPSGGTEAFF. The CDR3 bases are TGCAGCGTCCCGTCCGGCGGCACTGAAGCTTTCTTT.

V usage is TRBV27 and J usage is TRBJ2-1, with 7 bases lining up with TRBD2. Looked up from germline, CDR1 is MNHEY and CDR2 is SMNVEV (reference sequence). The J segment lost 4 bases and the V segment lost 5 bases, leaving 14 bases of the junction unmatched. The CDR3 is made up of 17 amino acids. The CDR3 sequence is CASSQIGSSGLYNEQFF. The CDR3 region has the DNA TGTGCCAGCAGTCAAATAGGTTCTAGCGGCCTATACAATGAGCAGTTCTTC.

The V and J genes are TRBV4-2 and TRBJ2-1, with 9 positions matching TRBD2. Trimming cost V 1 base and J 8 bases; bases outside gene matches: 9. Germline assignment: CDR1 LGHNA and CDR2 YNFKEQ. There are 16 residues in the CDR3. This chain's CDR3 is CASSQGGSGSLDEQFF. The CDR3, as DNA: TGTGCCAGCAGCCAAGGGGGTAGCGGGAGTTTGGATGAGCAGTTCTTC.

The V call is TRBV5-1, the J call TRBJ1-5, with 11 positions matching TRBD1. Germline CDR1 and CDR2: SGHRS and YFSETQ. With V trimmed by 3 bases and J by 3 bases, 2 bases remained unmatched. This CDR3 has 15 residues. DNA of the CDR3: TGCGCCAGCAGCTGGACAGGGGGCGTCAATCAGCCCCAGCATTTT. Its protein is CASSWTGGVNQPQHF.

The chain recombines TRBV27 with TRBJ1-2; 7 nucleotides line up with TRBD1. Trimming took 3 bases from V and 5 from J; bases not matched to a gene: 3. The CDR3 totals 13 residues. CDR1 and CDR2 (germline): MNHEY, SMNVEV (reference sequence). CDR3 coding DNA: TGTGCCAGCAGTTTCGACAGGGTGTATGGCTACACCTTC. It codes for CASSFDRVYGYTF.

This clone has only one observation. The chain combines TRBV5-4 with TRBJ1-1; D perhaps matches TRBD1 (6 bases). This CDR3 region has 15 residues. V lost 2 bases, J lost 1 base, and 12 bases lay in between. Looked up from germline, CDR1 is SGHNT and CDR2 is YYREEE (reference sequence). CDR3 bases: TGTGCCAGCAGCTTACCACAGGGTACGAACACTGAAGCTTTCTTT. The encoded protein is CASSLPQGTNTEAFF.

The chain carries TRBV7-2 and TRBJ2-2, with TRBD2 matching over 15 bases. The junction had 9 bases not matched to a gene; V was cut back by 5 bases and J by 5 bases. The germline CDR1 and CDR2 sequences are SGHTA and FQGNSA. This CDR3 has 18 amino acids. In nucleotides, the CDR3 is TGTGCCAGCAGCCAGGGACTAGCGGGAGGTTATGGGACCGGGGAGCTGTTTTTT. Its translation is CASSQGLAGGYGTGELFF.

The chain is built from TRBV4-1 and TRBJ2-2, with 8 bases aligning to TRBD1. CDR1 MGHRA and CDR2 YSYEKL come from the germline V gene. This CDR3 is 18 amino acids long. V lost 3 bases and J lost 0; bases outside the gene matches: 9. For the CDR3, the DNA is TGCGCCAGCAGCCATCTCCTAGGACAGGGCGCGAACACCGGGGAGCTGTTTTTT. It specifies CASSHLLGQGANTGELFF.

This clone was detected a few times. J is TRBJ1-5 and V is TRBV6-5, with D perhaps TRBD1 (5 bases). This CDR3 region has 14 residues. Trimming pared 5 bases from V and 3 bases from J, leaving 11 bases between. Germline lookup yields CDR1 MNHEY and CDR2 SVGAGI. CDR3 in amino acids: CASSPGLDNQPQHF. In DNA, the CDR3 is TGTGCCAGCAGTCCAGGGCTTGACAATCAGCCCCAGCATTTT.

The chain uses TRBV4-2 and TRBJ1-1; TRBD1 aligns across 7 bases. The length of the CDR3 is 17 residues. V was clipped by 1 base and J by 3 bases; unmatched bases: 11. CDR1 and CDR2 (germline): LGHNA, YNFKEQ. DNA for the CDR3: TGTGCCAGCAGCCAAGCTTCGATGGCAGGGGGAGACACTGAAGCTTTCTTT. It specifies CASSQASMAGGDTEAFF.

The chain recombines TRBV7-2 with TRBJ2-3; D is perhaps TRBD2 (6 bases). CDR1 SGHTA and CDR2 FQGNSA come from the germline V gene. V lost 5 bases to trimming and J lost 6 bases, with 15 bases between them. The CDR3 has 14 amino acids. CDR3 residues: CASSPLALRDTQYF. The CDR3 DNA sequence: TGTGCCAGCAGCCCCCTAGCGCTCAGGGATACGCAGTATTTT. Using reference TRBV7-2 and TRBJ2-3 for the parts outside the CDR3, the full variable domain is GAGVSQSPSNKVTEKGKDVELRCDPISGHTALYWYRQSLGQGLEFLIYFQGNSAPDKSGLPSDRFSAERTGGSVSTLTIQRTQQEDSAVYLCASSPLALRDTQYFGPGTRLTVL.

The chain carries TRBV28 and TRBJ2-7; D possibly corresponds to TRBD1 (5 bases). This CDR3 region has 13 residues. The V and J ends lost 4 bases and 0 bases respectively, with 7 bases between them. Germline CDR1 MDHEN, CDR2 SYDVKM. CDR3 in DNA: TGTGCCAGCAGTTCGACAGCCTCCTACGAGCAGTACTTC. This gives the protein CASSSTASYEQYF. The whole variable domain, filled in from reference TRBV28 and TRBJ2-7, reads DVKVTQSSRYLVKRTGEKVFLECVQDMDHENMFWYRQDPGLGLRLIYFSYDVKMKEKGDIPEGYSVSREKKERFSLILESASTNQTSMYLCASSSTASYEQYFGPGTRLTVT.

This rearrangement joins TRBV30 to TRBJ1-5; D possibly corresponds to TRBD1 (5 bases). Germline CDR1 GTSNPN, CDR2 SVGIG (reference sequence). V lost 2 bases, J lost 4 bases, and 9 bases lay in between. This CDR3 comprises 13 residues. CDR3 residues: CAWSTGGNQPQHF. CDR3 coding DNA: TGTGCCTGGAGTACGGGGGGAAATCAGCCCCAGCATTTT.

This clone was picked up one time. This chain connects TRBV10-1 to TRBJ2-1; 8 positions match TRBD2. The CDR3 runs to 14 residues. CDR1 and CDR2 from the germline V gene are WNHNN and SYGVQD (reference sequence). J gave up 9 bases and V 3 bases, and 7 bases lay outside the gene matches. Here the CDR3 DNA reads TGCGCCAGCAGTGATGCGGGAGGTATTAGTGAGCAGTTCTTC. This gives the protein CASSDAGGISEQFF.

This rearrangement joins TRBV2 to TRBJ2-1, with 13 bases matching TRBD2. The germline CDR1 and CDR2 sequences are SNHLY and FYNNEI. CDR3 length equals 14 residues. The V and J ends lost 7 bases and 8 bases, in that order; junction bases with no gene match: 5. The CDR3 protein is CASMRTSGRDEQFF. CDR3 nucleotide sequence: TGTGCCAGCATGAGGACTAGCGGGAGAGATGAGCAGTTCTTC.